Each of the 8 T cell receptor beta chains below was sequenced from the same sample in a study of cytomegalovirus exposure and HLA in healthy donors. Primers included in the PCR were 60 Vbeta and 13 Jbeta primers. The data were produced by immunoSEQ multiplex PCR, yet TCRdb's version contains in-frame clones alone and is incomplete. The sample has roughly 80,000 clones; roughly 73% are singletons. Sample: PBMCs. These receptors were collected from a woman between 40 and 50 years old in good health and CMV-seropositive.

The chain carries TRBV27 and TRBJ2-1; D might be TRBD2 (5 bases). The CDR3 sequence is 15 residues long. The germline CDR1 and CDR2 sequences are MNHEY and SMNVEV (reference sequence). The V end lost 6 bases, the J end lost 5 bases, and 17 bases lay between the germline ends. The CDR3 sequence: CASRTGGTPHNEQFF. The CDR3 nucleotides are TGTGCCAGCAGGACCGGAGGAACTCCCCACAATGAGCAGTTCTTC.

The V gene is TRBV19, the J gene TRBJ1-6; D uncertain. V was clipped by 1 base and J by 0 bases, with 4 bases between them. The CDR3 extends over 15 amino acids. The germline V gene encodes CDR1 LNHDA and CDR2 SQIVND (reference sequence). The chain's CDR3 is CASSIAGSYNSPLHF. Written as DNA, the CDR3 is TGTGCCAGTAGTATAGCAGGCTCCTATAATTCACCCCTCCACTTT. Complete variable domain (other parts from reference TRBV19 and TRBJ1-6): DGGITQSPKYLFRKEGQNVTLSCEQNLNHDAMYWYRQDPGQGLRLIYYSQIVNDFQKGDIAEGYSVSREKKESFPLTVTSAQKNPTAFYLCASSIAGSYNSPLHFGNGTRLTVT.

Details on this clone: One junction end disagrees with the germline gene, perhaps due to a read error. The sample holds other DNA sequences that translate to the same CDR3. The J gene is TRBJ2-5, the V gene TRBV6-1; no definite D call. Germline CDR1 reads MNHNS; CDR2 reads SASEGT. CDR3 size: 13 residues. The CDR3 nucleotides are TGCGCCAGCGTCGAGACTCGTCGAGAGACCCAGTACTTC. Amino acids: CASVETRRETQYF.

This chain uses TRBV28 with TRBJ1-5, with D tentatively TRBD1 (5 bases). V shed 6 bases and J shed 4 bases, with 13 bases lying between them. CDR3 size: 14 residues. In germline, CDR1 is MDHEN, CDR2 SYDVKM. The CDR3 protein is CASRPPGTNQPQHF. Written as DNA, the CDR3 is TGTGCCAGCAGACCGCCAGGGACTAATCAGCCCCAGCATTTT.

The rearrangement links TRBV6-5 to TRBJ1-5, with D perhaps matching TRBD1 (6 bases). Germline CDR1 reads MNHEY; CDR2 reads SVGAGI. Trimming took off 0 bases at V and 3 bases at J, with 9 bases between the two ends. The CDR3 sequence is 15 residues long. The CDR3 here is CASSYSDRNNQPQHF. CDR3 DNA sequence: TGTGCCAGCAGTTACTCCGACAGGAACAATCAGCCCCAGCATTTT.

CDR3 bases: TGCGCCAGCAGCCAAGAATCCCCACAACAGGTAGACCGAAAACTGTTTTTT. Translation gives CASSQESPQQVDRKLFF. This sequence joins TRBV4-3 and TRBJ1-4; D perhaps matches TRBD1 (5 bases). CDR1 and CDR2 (germline): LGHNA, YSLEER. The ends were cut back, 0 bases at V and 10 bases at J, with 21 bases in the middle. The CDR3 runs 17 residues.

The CDR3: CASSLDPGTDTEAFF. CDR3 sequence (DNA): TGCGCCAGCAGCTTGGATCCGGGAACAGACACTGAAGCTTTCTTT. This chain links TRBV5-1 with TRBJ1-1; D is uncertain. Trimming cost V 0 bases and J 3 bases, with 12 bases left between them. Germline lookup yields CDR1 SGHRS and CDR2 YFSETQ. This CDR3 has 15 residues.

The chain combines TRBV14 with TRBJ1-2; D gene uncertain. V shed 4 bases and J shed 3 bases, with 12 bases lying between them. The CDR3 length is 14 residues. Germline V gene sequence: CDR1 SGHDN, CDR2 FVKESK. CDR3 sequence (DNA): TGTGCCAGCAGCCTCCGAGGGCCCGACTATGGCTACACCTTC. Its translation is CASSLRGPDYGYTF.